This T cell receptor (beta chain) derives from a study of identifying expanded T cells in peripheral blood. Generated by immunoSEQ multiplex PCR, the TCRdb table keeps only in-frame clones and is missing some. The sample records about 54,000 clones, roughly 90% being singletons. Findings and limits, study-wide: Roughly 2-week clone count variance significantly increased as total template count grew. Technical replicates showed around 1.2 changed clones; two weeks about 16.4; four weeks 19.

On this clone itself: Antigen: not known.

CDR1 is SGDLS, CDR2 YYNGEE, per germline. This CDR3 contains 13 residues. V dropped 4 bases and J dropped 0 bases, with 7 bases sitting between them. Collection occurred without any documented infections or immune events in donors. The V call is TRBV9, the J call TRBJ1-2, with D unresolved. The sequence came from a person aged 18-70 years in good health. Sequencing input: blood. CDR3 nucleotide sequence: TGTGCCAGCAGCCTTGAGCCTAACTATGGCTACACCTTC. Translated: CASSLEPNYGYTF. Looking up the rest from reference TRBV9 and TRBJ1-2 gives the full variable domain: DSGVTQTPKHLITATGQRVTLRCSPRSGDLSVYWYQQSLDQGLQFLIQYYNGEERAKGNILERFSAQQFPDLHSELNLSSLELGDSALYFCASSLEPNYGYTFGSGTRLTVV.